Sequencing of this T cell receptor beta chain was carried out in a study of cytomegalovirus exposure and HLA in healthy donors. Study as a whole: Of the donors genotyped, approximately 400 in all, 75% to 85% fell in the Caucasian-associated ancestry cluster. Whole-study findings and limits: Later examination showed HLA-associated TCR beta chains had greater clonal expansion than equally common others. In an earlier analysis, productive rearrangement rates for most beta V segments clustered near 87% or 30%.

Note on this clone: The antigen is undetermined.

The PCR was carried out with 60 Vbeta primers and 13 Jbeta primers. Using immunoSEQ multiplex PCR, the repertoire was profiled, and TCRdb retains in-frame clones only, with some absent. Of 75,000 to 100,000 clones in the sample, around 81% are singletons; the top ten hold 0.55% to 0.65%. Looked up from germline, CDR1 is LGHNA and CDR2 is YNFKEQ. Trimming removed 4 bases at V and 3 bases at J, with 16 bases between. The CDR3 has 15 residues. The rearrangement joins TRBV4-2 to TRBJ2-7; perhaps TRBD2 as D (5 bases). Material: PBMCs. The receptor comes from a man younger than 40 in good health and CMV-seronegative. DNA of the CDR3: TGTGCCAGCAGCCGCCGGGGTAGTCTGATCTACGAGCAGTACTTC. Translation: CASSRRGSLIYEQYF.